These T cell receptor beta chains were read from a single sample in a study of post-analysis software for immune sequencing data. TCRdb reanalysed the PCR reads using MiXCR and keeps one entry per CDR3 protein. This table holds approximately 770,000 distinct CDR3 sequences, 40% to 55% found once. The specimen sequenced was blood. The receptors stem from a girl aged 10 to 17 with multiple sclerosis. Each CDR3 is given with its conserved first and last residue. The order of the fields is V gene, CDR3 protein.

V: TRBV11-3
CDR3: CASSSLAGPPPRKDTQYF

V: TRBV20-1
CDR3: CSARAQGHGLYEQYF

V: TRBV20-1
CDR3: CSARTVSGSRNEQFF

V: TRBV6-5
CDR3: CASRDRHLAQYF

V: TRBV9
CDR3: CASSGAGRSEAFF

V: TRBV3-1
CDR3: CASSQAGWGLETQYF

V: TRBV12-3/TRBV12-4
CDR3: CASRPDSYNEQFF

V: TRBV27
CDR3: CASSEDRGPLSSLYNEQFF

V: TRBV20-1
CDR3: CSARVGSKGDTQYF

V: TRBV4-3
CDR3: CASSQGLGLATQQYF

V: TRBV7-2
CDR3: CASSSRREARTDTQYF

V: TRBV11-2
CDR3: CASSLDRGRGYTF

V: TRBV28
CDR3: CASSQSGRASETQYF

V: TRBV3-1
CDR3: CASSQDLWETQYF

V: TRBV12-3/TRBV12-4
CDR3: CASSFGQGADNEKLFF

V: TRBV15
CDR3: CATSRVGSGNHNEQFF

V: TRBV4-3
CDR3: CASSQELVWGNEQYF

V: TRBV12-3/TRBV12-4
CDR3: CASTLGVGTSTDTQYF

V: TRBV28
CDR3: CASTLRGDSEKLFF

V: TRBV10-3
CDR3: CAIKPGLGSYNEQFF

V: TRBV6-5
CDR3: CASSYSPSLEQYF

V: TRBV27
CDR3: CASSMTGGRGYTF

V: TRBV29-1
CDR3: CSVQDRRSRETQYF

V: TRBV7-2
CDR3: CASSLGGTEGDEQYF

V: TRBV11-3
CDR3: CASSLARNEKLFF

V: TRBV20-1
CDR3: CSARGQPGLAGGPGTDTQYF

V: TRBV20-1
CDR3: CSARALARRTDTQYF

V: TRBV27
CDR3: CASSWTPNEQFF

V: TRBV12-3/TRBV12-4
CDR3: CASSLQGARAEAFF

V: TRBV20-1
CDR3: CSARQFTGSAYNEQFF

V: TRBV4-3
CDR3: CASSRLPGGEQYF

V: TRBV20-1
CDR3: CSAPEGGLDYNEQFF

V: TRBV27
CDR3: CVTRGILYEQYF

V: TRBV7-9
CDR3: CASSSDRDISTDTQYF

V: TRBV27
CDR3: CASSLSVGTGTYGYTF

V: TRBV4-2
CDR3: CASSHPRGSGSYEQYF

V: TRBV7-2
CDR3: CASSFTLAGHNEQFF

V: TRBV10-3
CDR3: CATRRVDSPLHF

V: TRBV7-6
CDR3: CASSLGVLTSGRAGSYNEQFF

V: TRBV29-1
CDR3: CSVEGVAGRVDEQFF

V: TRBV30
CDR3: CAWSKTSGRDNEQFF

V: TRBV7-3
CDR3: CASSLSGMYEQFF

V: TRBV20-1
CDR3: CSARGTGVAGYTF